What follows are 26 T cell receptor beta chains derived from one specimen sequenced in a study of blood T cell repertoires in COVID-19. Here immunoSEQ multiplex PCR was the method, and the copy in TCRdb shows in-frame clones only, minus some. The sample carries under 150,000 clones, approximately 86% recorded once. The material sequenced was PBMCs or T cells enriched from blood (not recorded which). Receptors were obtained from a woman between 45 and 65 years old who had recovered from COVID-19.

The chain couples TRBV7-2 to TRBJ1-2; tentative D call: TRBD1 (5 bases). The CDR3 runs 15 residues. From germline, CDR1 is SGHTA and CDR2 FQGNSA. Trimming took 4 bases from V and 5 from J, leaving 17 bases between them. As DNA, the CDR3 is TGTGCCAGCAGCTGGCAGGGTGGGGCAGCTTATGGCTACACCTTC. This sequence encodes CASSWQGGAAYGYTF.

The table lists this clone with a few counts. The chain uses TRBV5-1 and TRBJ1-1; 7 bases are a match to TRBD1. Germline CDR1 and CDR2: SGHRS and YFSETQ. The V segment lost 2 bases and the J segment 0 bases; nucleotides outside the gene matches: 7. The CDR3 runs to 16 residues. The CDR3: CASSLDPTGLNTEAFF. For the CDR3, the DNA is TGCGCCAGCAGCTTAGACCCGACAGGGTTGAACACTGAAGCTTTCTTT. The variable domain in full, completed from reference TRBV5-1 and TRBJ1-1, reads KAGVTQTPRYLIKTRGQQVTLSCSPISGHRSVSWYQQTPGQGLQFLFEYFSETQRNKGNFPGRFSGRQFSNSRSEMNVSTLELGDSALYLCASSLDPTGLNTEAFFGQGTRLTVV.

The chain combines TRBV19 with TRBJ1-1; 7 positions agree with TRBD1. V trimming: 5 bases; J trimming: 6 bases; junction bases outside the gene matches: 9. Germline CDR1 reads LNHDA; CDR2 reads SQIVND (reference sequence). The CDR3 totals 14 residues. CDR3 sequence (DNA): TGTGCCAGTAGTGTCTGGACAGGTAAGCCTGAAGCTTTCTTT. Its translation: CASSVWTGKPEAFF. Full variable domain (rest looked up from reference TRBV19 and TRBJ1-1): DGGITQSPKYLFRKEGQNVTLSCEQNLNHDAMYWYRQDPGQGLRLIYYSQIVNDFQKGDIAEGYSVSREKKESFPLTVTSAQKNPTAFYLCASSVWTGKPEAFFGQGTRLTVV.

The rearrangement joins TRBV2 to TRBJ2-2, with 11 bases fitting TRBD2. The CDR3 contains 16 residues. The V and J ends lost 5 bases and 3 bases, in that order; junction bases with no gene match: 5. Germline-derived CDR1 and CDR2 are SNHLY and FYNNEI. The CDR3 sequence is CASSLGTSGHTGELFF. The CDR3 DNA reads as TGTGCCAGCAGTCTAGGGACTAGCGGCCACACCGGGGAGCTGTTTTTT.

This clone was seen a few times. The genes are TRBV7-9 and TRBJ2-5; TRBD1 might be the D (6 bases). Trimming took 3 bases from V and 5 from J, leaving 13 bases between them. Per germline, CDR1 SEHNR and CDR2 FQNEAQ (reference sequence). The CDR3 has 14 amino acids. The CDR3 bases are TGTGCCAGCAGCTTTGGGGGCCTCTACGAGACCCAGTACTTC. It specifies CASSFGGLYETQYF.

The chain combines TRBV19 with TRBJ1-5; 7 bases agree with TRBD1. V gave up 6 bases and J gave up 2 bases; unmatched junction bases: 16. This CDR3 spans 18 amino acids. The germline V gene has CDR1 LNHDA and CDR2 SQIVND (reference sequence). The CDR3 reads CASSSYGQGGRGNQPQHF. CDR3 nucleotide sequence: TGTGCCAGTAGCTCCTACGGTCAGGGGGGCAGGGGCAATCAGCCCCAGCATTTT.

The V gene is TRBV7-6, the J gene TRBJ2-2; D is undetermined. The CDR3 totals 13 residues. Germline V gene lookup returns CDR1 SGHVS and CDR2 FNYEAQ. Deletions cut 1 base from V and 4 bases from J, with 4 bases between. CDR3 in DNA: TGTGCCAGCAGCTTAGGTAGCACCGGGGAGCTGTTTTTT. This translates into CASSLGSTGELFF. Based on the CDR3 plus reference TRBV7-6 and TRBJ2-2, the full variable domain is GAGVSQSPRYKVTKRGQDVALRCDPISGHVSLYWYRQALGQGPEFLTYFNYEAQQDKSGLPNDRFSAERPEGSISTLTIQRTEQRDSAMYRCASSLGSTGELFFGEGSRLTVL.

The genes are TRBV29-1 and TRBJ2-5; 9 nucleotides line up with TRBD1. The CDR3 is 12 amino acids. Germline CDR1 reads SQVTM; CDR2 reads ANQGSEA. The V segment lost 7 bases and the J segment 5 bases; nucleotides outside the gene matches: 5. The CDR3 DNA reads as TGCAGCGCGGGACAGGGAAGCGAGACCCAGTACTTC. Encoded protein: CSAGQGSETQYF.

The CDR3 spells CASSEPSSGGRAEQFF. In DNA form, the CDR3 reads TGCGCCAGCAGCGAACCATCTAGCGGGGGGAGGGCTGAGCAGTTCTTC. The chain carries TRBV5-1 and TRBJ2-1, with 11 bases identical to TRBD2. This CDR3 is built from 16 residues. Trimming at V came to 4 bases and at J to 9 bases, leaving 12 bases not matched to a gene. Germline V gives CDR1 SGHRS, CDR2 YFSETQ.

V and J are TRBV12-5 and TRBJ2-7; TRBD2 matches at 7 bases. Trimming took 1 base from V and 5 from J; bases not matched to a gene: 2. Germline V lookup: CDR1 LGHNT, CDR2 FRNRAP. CDR3 length: 13 residues. The CDR3 region has the DNA TGTGCTAGTGGTTTGGGCGGGGGTCACGAGCAGTACTTC. Its protein product is CASGLGGGHEQYF.

This clone has a single count. The same CDR3 is also encoded by other DNA sequences in this sample. V usage is TRBV4-1 and J usage is TRBJ1-1; D is perhaps TRBD1 (6 bases). Germline V gene lookup returns CDR1 MGHRA and CDR2 YSYEKL. V gave up 3 bases and J gave up 1 base, with 6 bases separating them. This CDR3 spans 13 amino acids. The CDR3 sequence is CASSQTGNTEAFF. The CDR3 DNA follows: TGCGCCAGCAGCCAGACAGGGAACACTGAAGCTTTCTTT.

This clone was picked up a small number of times. The V and J genes are TRBV4-3 and TRBJ1-4; no definite D call. The CDR3 totals 16 residues. Germline V gene lookup returns CDR1 LGHNA and CDR2 YSLEER. Trimming shortened V by 4 bases and J by 5 bases, and 17 bases separated the two germline ends. The CDR3 loop reads CASSPSSGTGNEKLFF. As DNA, the CDR3 is TGCGCCAGCAGCCCCTCCAGTGGCACGGGGAATGAAAAACTGTTTTTT.

This clone was seen a few times. V gene TRBV6-5 combines with J gene TRBJ1-1, with TRBD1 identical over 7 bases. The V and J ends lost 6 bases and 5 bases, in that order; junction bases with no gene match: 12. The CDR3 covers 15 residues. Germline values: CDR1 MNHEY, CDR2 SVGAGI. The CDR3 region is CASSRSEGAHTEAFF. In DNA form, the CDR3 reads TGTGCCAGCAGCCGATCAGAGGGGGCGCATACTGAAGCTTTCTTT.

The chain uses TRBV19 and TRBJ1-1; the D gene is possibly TRBD1 (5 bases). V was clipped by 5 bases and J by 1 base, with 20 bases between them. There are 17 residues in the CDR3. Germline CDR1 LNHDA, CDR2 SQIVND (reference sequence). CDR3 in DNA: TGTGCCAGTAGTGAGTTCCCCCCGCAGGGCGGGAACACTGAAGCTTTCTTT. This translates into CASSEFPPQGGNTEAFF.

The chain carries TRBV29-1 and TRBJ2-1; perhaps TRBD1 as D (5 bases). Trimming took off 4 bases at V and 5 bases at J, with 12 bases between the two ends. Germline CDR1 and CDR2: SQVTM and ANQGSEA. The CDR3 is 13 amino acids. The CDR3 reads CSVATGLDNEQFF. CDR3 nucleotides: TGCAGCGTTGCAACAGGTTTGGACAATGAGCAGTTCTTC.

CDR3 sequence: CASSLLLVVYTGELFF. CDR3 nucleotides: TGTGCCAGCAGCTTACTGCTAGTTGTTTACACCGGGGAGCTGTTTTTT. The gene calls are TRBV7-9 and TRBJ2-2; D is unclear. V dropped 2 bases and J dropped 3 bases, with 13 bases sitting between them. The CDR3 is 16 residues long. Germline V gene data show CDR1 as SEHNR and CDR2 as FQNEAQ (reference sequence). Together with reference TRBV7-9 and TRBJ2-2, the CDR3 gives the full variable domain: DTGVSQNPRHKITKRGQNVTFRCDPISEHNRLYWYRQTLGQGPEFLTYFQNEAQLEKSRLLSDRFSAERPKGSFSTLEIQRTEQGDSAMYLCASSLLLVVYTGELFFGEGSRLTVL.

This chain links TRBV9 with TRBJ2-3; perhaps TRBD2 as D (6 bases). Between the trimmed V and J ends, which lost 0 bases and 0 bases, there was a span of 14 bases. Germline lookup yields CDR1 SGDLS and CDR2 YYNGEE. The CDR3 has 17 amino acids. CDR3 in amino acids: CASSVDGGLTSTDTQYF. CDR3 DNA sequence: TGTGCCAGCAGCGTAGACGGGGGACTTACTAGCACAGATACGCAGTATTTT.

The J gene is TRBJ1-2, the V gene TRBV5-1; a possible D gene is TRBD1 (6 bases). The length of the CDR3 is 12 residues. V dropped 4 bases and J dropped 5 bases, with 9 bases sitting between them. From germline, CDR1 is SGHRS and CDR2 YFSETQ. The CDR3 spells CASSNGQYGYTF. CDR3 in DNA: TGCGCCAGCAGCAATGGACAGTATGGCTACACCTTC.

The chain joins TRBV11-3 to TRBJ2-2; weak D call: TRBD2 (6 bases). V was pared by 4 bases and J by 4 bases, with 16 bases between. Germline assignment: CDR1 SGHNT and CDR2 YENEEA. This CDR3 contains 16 residues. This chain's CDR3 is CASSYPGSVGTGELFF. In DNA form, the CDR3 reads TGTGCCAGCAGCTACCCCGGGAGTGTGGGCACCGGGGAGCTGTTTTTT. The whole variable domain, remainder taken from reference TRBV11-3 and TRBJ2-2, is EAGVVQSPRYKIIEKKQPVAFWCNPISGHNTLYWYLQNLGQGPELLIRYENEEAVDDSQLPKDRFSAERLKGVDSTLKIQPAELGDSAVYLCASSYPGSVGTGELFFGEGSRLTVL.

This clone was counted between two and nine times. The chain links TRBV29-1 to TRBJ1-1, with 10 positions matching TRBD1. The ends lost 6 bases at V and 0 bases at J; junction bases unmatched: 4. CDR1 is SQVTM, CDR2 ANQGSEA, per germline. CDR3 size: 14 residues. CDR3 loop: CSVGTGAMNTEAFF. The CDR3, as DNA: TGCAGCGTGGGGACAGGGGCCATGAACACTGAAGCTTTCTTT.

The chain has TRBV6-5 and TRBJ1-1; possibly TRBD1 for D (6 bases). The CDR3 extends over 15 amino acids. V dropped 4 bases and J dropped 0 bases, with 12 bases sitting between them. The V gene's germline CDR1 is MNHEY and CDR2 SVGAGI. Here the CDR3 DNA reads TGTGCCAGCAGTTGGTACAGGGAGATGAACACTGAAGCTTTCTTT. Protein sequence: CASSWYREMNTEAFF.

The CDR3 sequence: CASSSPEMNTEAFF. For the CDR3, the DNA is TGTGCCAGCAGCTCTCCGGAGATGAACACTGAAGCTTTCTTT. This chain joins TRBV11-3 and TRBJ1-1, with D unresolved. This CDR3 region has 14 residues. The V end was cut by 4 bases, the J end by 0 bases, with 9 bases between. Per germline, CDR1 SGHNT and CDR2 YENEEA.

The chain couples TRBV2 to TRBJ2-5, with TRBD2 identical over 8 bases. Losses at the gene ends were 5 bases for V and 2 bases for J; bases not matched to a gene: 7. Germline CDR1 and CDR2: SNHLY and FYNNEI. The CDR3 consists of 15 residues. CDR3 sequence reads: CASSTGRGAQETQYF. DNA for the CDR3: TGTGCCAGCAGTACCGGGCGGGGGGCTCAAGAGACCCAGTACTTC.

The chain has TRBV11-2 and TRBJ1-2; D is undetermined. The ends were cut back, 5 bases at V and 4 bases at J, with 17 bases in the middle. Germline CDR1 SGHAT, CDR2 FQNNGV. The CDR3 covers 15 residues. The CDR3 DNA reads TGTGCCAGCAGCCCGACTGCGGCGTTTGGCTATGGCTACACCTTC. It yields the protein CASSPTAAFGYGYTF.

The V and J genes are TRBV18 and TRBJ2-7; maybe TRBD2 (6 bases). The CDR3 totals 13 residues. V lost 3 bases, J lost 2 bases, and 8 bases lay in between. The germline V gene has CDR1 KGHSH and CDR2 LQKENI. CDR3 in amino acids: CASSPPGAYEQYF. CDR3 DNA sequence: TGTGCCAGCTCACCTCCGGGGGCCTACGAGCAGTACTTC.

The chain employs TRBV10-3 and TRBJ2-2; TRBD2 matches 10 bases. The CDR3 consists of 14 residues. Germline V lookup: CDR1 ENHRY, CDR2 SYGVKD. V dropped 6 bases and J dropped 5; count of bases not matched to a gene: 3. CDR3 coding DNA: TGTGCCATCAGGGGACTAGCGAGGACCGGGGAGCTGTTTTTT. Amino acid sequence: CAIRGLARTGELFF.